One and the same sample provided the 27 T cell receptor beta chains below, sequenced in a study of T cell responses to AZD1222 COVID-19 vaccine. TCRdb's table, derived via immunoSEQ multiplex PCR, lists solely in-frame clones and lacks some. The data hold 110,000 or so clones, with more than 75% observed a single time. The sample here was peripheral blood, taken on day 0 of AZD1222 vaccination. The receptor source for this set is an adult in good health.

This clone was found a few times. The rearrangement joins TRBV11-2 to TRBJ1-6; D remains ambiguous. Germline V gene lookup returns CDR1 SGHAT and CDR2 FQNNGV. The V end lost 0 bases, the J end lost 0 bases, and 3 bases lay between the germline ends. CDR3 length: 15 residues. The CDR3 DNA reads TGTGCCAGCAGCTTAGAGAGCTCCTATAATTCACCCCTCCACTTT. Its translation: CASSLESSYNSPLHF.

The chain has TRBV4-2 and TRBJ1-2, with D uncertain. The CDR3 extends over 14 amino acids. Trimming removed 3 bases at V and 5 bases at J, with 13 bases between. The germline CDR1 and CDR2 sequences are LGHNA and YNFKEQ. CDR3 nucleotides: TGTGCCAGCAGCCAGGATCAGCTGGAATATGGCTACACCTTC. This codes for CASSQDQLEYGYTF.

V gene TRBV28 combines with J gene TRBJ2-7; 10 bases line up with TRBD2. Germline V CDR1 and CDR2: MDHEN, SYDVKM. This CDR3 is built from 15 residues. Unmatched junction bases numbered 5, after V lost 5 bases and J lost 1 base. The CDR3 sequence is CASSTPSGSSYEQYF. CDR3 nucleotides: TGTGCCAGCAGTACCCCTAGCGGGAGTTCCTACGAGCAGTACTTC.

The CDR3 nucleotides read TGTGCCAGCAGCCCGGACGGCCTAATCAATCAGCCCCAGCATTTT. It encodes CASSPDGLINQPQHF. V gene TRBV16 combines with J gene TRBJ1-5; D unresolved. Between the trimmed V and J ends, which lost 4 bases and 3 bases, there was a span of 13 bases. CDR1 and CDR2 (germline): KGHSY, FQNENV. The CDR3 is 15 residues long.

V and J are TRBV19 and TRBJ2-2; D is unclear. The V and J ends lost 5 bases and 0 bases respectively, with 10 bases between them. Germline values: CDR1 LNHDA, CDR2 SQIVND (reference sequence). This CDR3 comprises 15 residues. This CDR3 reads CASSWSAANTGELFF. The CDR3 nucleotides read TGTGCCAGTAGTTGGTCGGCGGCGAACACCGGGGAGCTGTTTTTT.

CDR3 sequence (DNA): TGTGCCAGCAGTTACTGGACGCCTGGGGGCAATCAGCCCCAGCATTTT. Translating gives CASSYWTPGGNQPQHF. V gene TRBV6-6 combines with J gene TRBJ1-5; D ambiguous. Germline V lookup: CDR1 MNHNY, CDR2 SVGAGI (reference sequence). V lost 1 base, J lost 2 bases, and 12 bases lay in between. CDR3 size: 16 residues.

In DNA form, the CDR3 reads TGCGCCAGCAGCTTGGCCCCAAGCGGGGGTAGCTCCTACGAGCAGTACTTC. Its translation is CASSLAPSGGSSYEQYF. V and J are TRBV5-1 and TRBJ2-7, with 8 bases identical to TRBD2. The CDR3 loop spans 17 amino acids. The V gene end was trimmed by 0 bases and the J gene end by 0 bases; junction bases not matched to a gene: 8. Per germline, CDR1 SGHRS and CDR2 YFSETQ.

The V gene is TRBV2, the J gene TRBJ2-1, with D tentatively TRBD1 (5 bases). The germline V and J ends were trimmed by 0 bases and 4 bases, with 13 bases remaining between them. CDR1 SNHLY and CDR2 FYNNEI come from the germline V gene. The CDR3 is 16 residues long. CDR3 residues: CASSEALAGWYNEQFF. The CDR3 bases are TGTGCCAGCAGTGAAGCGCTCGCAGGGTGGTACAATGAGCAGTTCTTC.

The rearrangement links TRBV9 to TRBJ2-7; perhaps TRBD2 as D (5 bases). The V gene's germline CDR1 is SGDLS and CDR2 YYNGEE. V dropped 4 bases and J dropped 2 bases, with 13 bases sitting between them. CDR3 length equals 14 residues. CDR3 loop: CASSLEGRAYEQYF. The CDR3, as DNA: TGTGCCAGCAGCCTAGAGGGTCGAGCCTACGAGCAGTACTTC.

The V and J genes are TRBV10-3 and TRBJ2-7, with 12 positions matching TRBD2. CDR3 size: 15 residues. Germline CDR1 and CDR2: ENHRY and SYGVKD. V dropped 6 bases and J dropped 7; count of bases not matched to a gene: 10. The CDR3 is CAIRPRLAGEGEQYF. The CDR3 bases are TGTGCCATCAGGCCGAGACTAGCGGGAGAGGGGGAGCAGTACTTC.

The V call is TRBV5-1, the J call TRBJ2-7; TRBD2 agrees at 9 bases. The CDR3 length is 14 residues. Trimming took 0 bases from V and 5 from J; bases not matched to a gene: 3. The germline CDR1 and CDR2 sequences are SGHRS and YFSETQ. The CDR3 spells CASSLDGTSNEQYF. The CDR3, as DNA: TGCGCCAGCAGCTTGGATGGGACTAGCAACGAGCAGTACTTC.

V and J are TRBV5-1 and TRBJ1-2, with D possibly TRBD1 on 6 matching bases. Germline lookup yields CDR1 SGHRS and CDR2 YFSETQ. The CDR3 extends over 17 amino acids. The V end was cut by 0 bases, the J end by 4 bases, with 19 bases between. CDR3 sequence (DNA): TGCGCCAGCAGCTTGGAACCTAACAGGGAGAAATTCTATGGCTACACCTTC. It encodes CASSLEPNREKFYGYTF.

The chain combines TRBV30 with TRBJ1-3; 8 bases match TRBD1. The CDR3 sequence is 15 residues long. The J segment lost 0 bases and the V segment lost 5 bases, leaving 6 bases of the junction unmatched. CDR1 is GTSNPN, CDR2 SVGIG, per germline (reference sequence). CDR3 sequence: CAWGDRPDSGNTIYF. The CDR3, as DNA: TGTGCCTGGGGGGACAGGCCGGACTCTGGAAACACCATATATTTT.

This chain uses TRBV27 with TRBJ1-6; D is undetermined. CDR3 size: 13 residues. V gave up 2 bases and J gave up 8 bases, with 7 bases separating them. Germline CDR1 reads MNHEY; CDR2 reads SMNVEV (reference sequence). The CDR3 DNA follows: TGTGCCAGCAGTTTACGGGAGTATTCACCCCTCCACTTT. Its translation: CASSLREYSPLHF.

CDR3 protein: CASRRQGFTGELFF. The CDR3 region has the DNA TGTGCCAGCAGACGACAGGGATTCACCGGGGAGCTGTTTTTT. V is TRBV6-5 and J is TRBJ2-2; 7 nucleotides line up with TRBD1. The germline gives CDR1 MNHEY, CDR2 SVGAGI. This CDR3 has 14 amino acids. V trimming: 6 bases; J trimming: 4 bases; junction bases outside the gene matches: 5.

This clone was observed a single time. This CDR3 reads CASSASGAYQETQYF. DNA of the CDR3: TGTGCCAGCAGCGCGAGCGGGGCGTACCAAGAGACCCAGTACTTC. The chain joins TRBV7-8 to TRBJ2-5, with 7 bases aligning to TRBD2. The germline gives CDR1 SGHVS, CDR2 FQNEAQ. The CDR3 sequence is 15 residues long. V was pared by 5 bases and J by 0 bases, with 6 bases of the junction left unmatched.

The chain is built from TRBV6-4 and TRBJ2-7; D is uncertain. Trimming stripped 6 bases from V and 2 bases from J, with 8 bases between. The CDR3 is made up of 12 amino acids. In germline, CDR1 is MRHNA, CDR2 SNTAGT. In DNA, the CDR3 is TGTGCCAGCAGACCGGGTACCTACGAGCAGTACTTC. It yields the protein CASRPGTYEQYF.

The chain recombines TRBV5-1 with TRBJ2-7; 8 bases match TRBD1. CDR3 size: 12 residues. Trimming cost V 4 bases and J 6 bases; bases outside gene matches: 3. CDR1 is SGHRS, CDR2 YFSETQ, per germline. The CDR3 DNA follows: TGCGCCAGCAGCCCAGGACAGGGCGAGCAGTACTTC. It specifies CASSPGQGEQYF.

The V call is TRBV6-1, the J call TRBJ1-1; 7 nucleotides align to TRBD1. Germline V gene data show CDR1 as MNHNS and CDR2 as SASEGT. This CDR3 spans 17 amino acids. The V segment lost 3 bases and the J segment 7 bases; nucleotides outside the gene matches: 17. The CDR3 loop reads CASSDEQGLRGRGEAFF. In nucleotides, the CDR3 is TGTGCCAGCAGTGATGAACAGGGGCTGCGGGGAAGAGGTGAAGCTTTCTTT.

This clone was detected once. CDR3 DNA: TGTGCCACCGCGGGCGGGGGGGCAGTTACTGAAGCTTTCTTT. Residues: CATAGGGAVTEAFF. The genes are TRBV24-1 and TRBJ1-1; possibly TRBD1 for D (6 bases). CDR3 length: 14 amino acids. Germline assignment: CDR1 KGHDR and CDR2 SFDVKD. Deletions cut 9 bases from V and 5 bases from J, with 18 bases between.

V and J are TRBV19 and TRBJ2-2; 7 bases line up with TRBD1. The CDR3 loop spans 18 amino acids. Germline loops: CDR1 LNHDA, CDR2 SQIVND (reference sequence). Unmatched junction bases numbered 12, after V lost 5 bases and J lost 0 bases. The CDR3 loop is CASSLGTAGTANTGELFF. The CDR3 DNA reads as TGTGCCAGTAGTCTCGGGACAGCCGGGACCGCGAACACCGGGGAGCTGTTTTTT.

The CDR3 sequence is CASSPTPTSAGELFF. The CDR3 coding sequence is TGTGCCAGCAGCCCGACCCCGACTAGCGCCGGGGAGCTGTTTTTT. The V and J genes are TRBV7-8 and TRBJ2-2, with TRBD2 identical over 8 bases. Germline V gives CDR1 SGHVS, CDR2 FQNEAQ. The CDR3 loop spans 15 amino acids. After removal of 5 bases from V and 6 bases from J, the junction contained 8 bases not matched to a gene.

This chain uses TRBV6-2 or TRBV6-3 with TRBJ2-7; 8 nucleotides line up with TRBD1. There are 15 residues in the CDR3. J gave up 5 bases and V 2 bases, and 8 bases lay outside the gene matches. Looked up from germline, CDR1 is MNHEY and CDR2 is SVGEGT. The DNA for the CDR3 is TGTGCCAGCAGTTACCGGACAGGGTTGTCCCACGAGCAGTACTTC. Translating gives CASSYRTGLSHEQYF.

The gene calls are TRBV5-5 and TRBJ2-1, with TRBD2 matching 9 bases. Germline V CDR1 and CDR2: SGHKS, YYEKEE (reference sequence). V was clipped by 1 base and J by 5 bases; unmatched bases: 7. This CDR3 has 16 residues. CDR3 protein: CASSLRVAGANNEQFF. CDR3 DNA: TGTGCCAGCAGCTTGCGCGTAGCGGGGGCGAACAATGAGCAGTTCTTC.

The chain carries TRBV4-2 and TRBJ2-3; D is unresolved. V dropped 1 base and J dropped 0 bases, with 8 bases sitting between them. The CDR3 has 15 residues. The germline gives CDR1 LGHNA, CDR2 YNFKEQ. The CDR3 spells CASSQASSSTDTQYF. CDR3 bases: TGTGCCAGCAGCCAAGCGTCATCAAGCACAGATACGCAGTATTTT.

This sequence joins TRBV9 and TRBJ2-1, with 8 bases fitting TRBD1. Germline loops: CDR1 SGDLS, CDR2 YYNGEE. The CDR3 spans 15 residues. Losses at the gene ends were 1 base for V and 9 bases for J; bases not matched to a gene: 9. The CDR3 sequence: CASSVMRQGFGEQFF. In nucleotides, the CDR3 is TGTGCCAGCAGCGTAATGAGACAGGGGTTCGGTGAGCAGTTCTTC.

The J gene is TRBJ2-7, the V gene TRBV19; 11 bases are a match to TRBD2. Trimming at V came to 4 bases and at J to 7 bases, leaving 12 bases not matched to a gene. Germline V gene lookup returns CDR1 LNHDA and CDR2 SQIVND (reference sequence). The CDR3 contains 16 residues. For the CDR3, the DNA is TGTGCCAGTAGTACTAATAGCGGGAGGGCCCTCGGGGAGCAGTACTTC. Translation gives CASSTNSGRALGEQYF.